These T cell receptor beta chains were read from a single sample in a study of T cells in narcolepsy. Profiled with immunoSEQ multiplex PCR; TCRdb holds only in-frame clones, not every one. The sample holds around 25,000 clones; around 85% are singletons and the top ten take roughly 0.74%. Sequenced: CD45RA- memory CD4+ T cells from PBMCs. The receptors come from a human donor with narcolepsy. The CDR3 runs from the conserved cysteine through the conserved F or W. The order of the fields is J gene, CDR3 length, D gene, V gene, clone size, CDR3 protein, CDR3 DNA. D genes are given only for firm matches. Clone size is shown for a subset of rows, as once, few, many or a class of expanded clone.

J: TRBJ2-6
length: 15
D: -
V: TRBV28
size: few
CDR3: CASSYLVSGANVLTF
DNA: TGTGCCAGCAGTTATCTGGTATCTGGGGCCAACGTCCTGACTTTC

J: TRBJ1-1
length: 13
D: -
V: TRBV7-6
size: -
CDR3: CASSPGPSTEAFF
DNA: TGTGCCAGCAGCCCTGGTCCCTCTACTGAAGCTTTCTTT

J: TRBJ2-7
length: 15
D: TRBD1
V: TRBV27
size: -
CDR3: CASRSTGVRTYEQYF
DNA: TGTGCCAGCAGGAGTACAGGGGTGAGGACCTACGAGCAGTACTTC

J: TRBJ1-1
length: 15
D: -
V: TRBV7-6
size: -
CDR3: CASSLLLGANTEAFF
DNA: TGTGCCAGCAGCTTACTTCTCGGGGCGAACACTGAAGCTTTCTTT

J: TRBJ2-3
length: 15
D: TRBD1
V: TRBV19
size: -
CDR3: CASSIRQGSTDTQYF
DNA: TGTGCCAGTAGTATTCGACAGGGATCTACAGATACGCAGTATTTT

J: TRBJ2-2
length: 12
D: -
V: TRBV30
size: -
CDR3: CAWRLGTLPIFF
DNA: TGTGCCTGGAGACTCGGGACTCTCCCCATTTTTTTC

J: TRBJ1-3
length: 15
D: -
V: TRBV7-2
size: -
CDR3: CASSLIAGDVNTIYF
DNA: TGTGCCAGCAGCTTAATTGCGGGGGACGTAAACACCATATATTTT

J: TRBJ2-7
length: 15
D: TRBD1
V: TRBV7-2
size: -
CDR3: CASSLRDRVSYEQYF
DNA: TGTGCCAGCAGCCTCCGGGACAGGGTCTCCTACGAGCAGTACTTC

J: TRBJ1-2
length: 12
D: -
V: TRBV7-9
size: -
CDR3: CASSLEQRGYTF
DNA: TGTGCCAGCAGCTTAGAACAACGCGGCTACACCTTC

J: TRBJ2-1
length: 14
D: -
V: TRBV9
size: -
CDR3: CASNPGSGNNEQFF
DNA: TGTGCCAGCAACCCTGGGAGTGGTAACAATGAGCAGTTCTTC

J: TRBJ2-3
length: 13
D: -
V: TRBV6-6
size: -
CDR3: CASSYFGTDTQYF
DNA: TGTGCCAGCAGTTACTTCGGCACAGATACGCAGTATTTT

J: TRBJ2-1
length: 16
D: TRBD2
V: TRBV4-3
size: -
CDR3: CASSQERTSGLNEQFF
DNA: TGCGCCAGCAGCCAAGAGAGGACTAGCGGATTAAATGAGCAGTTCTTC

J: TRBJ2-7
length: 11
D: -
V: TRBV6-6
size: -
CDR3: CASRFSNEQYF
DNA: TGTGCCAGCAGATTCTCGAACGAGCAGTACTTC

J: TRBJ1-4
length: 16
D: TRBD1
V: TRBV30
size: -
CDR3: CAWSVGTGLGNEKLFF
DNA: TGTGCCTGGAGTGTAGGGACAGGGCTCGGTAATGAAAAACTGTTTTTT

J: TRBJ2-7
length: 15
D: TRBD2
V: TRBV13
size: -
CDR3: CASSRQRGPSYEQYF
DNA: TGTGCCAGCAGCCGTCAGCGGGGGCCGAGCTACGAGCAGTACTTC

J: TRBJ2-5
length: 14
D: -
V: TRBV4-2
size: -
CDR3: CASSQGLDGETQYF
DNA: TGTGCCAGCAGCCAAGGGCTAGATGGGGAGACCCAGTACTTC

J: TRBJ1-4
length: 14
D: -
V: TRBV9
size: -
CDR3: CASSVTSTNEKLFF
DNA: TGTGCCAGCAGCGTGACATCAACTAATGAAAAACTGTTTTTT

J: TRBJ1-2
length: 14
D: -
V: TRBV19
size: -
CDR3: CASTTRAESYGYTF
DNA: TGTGCCAGTACAACCAGGGCCGAGAGCTATGGCTACACCTTC

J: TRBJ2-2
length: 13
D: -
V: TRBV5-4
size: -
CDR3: CASSLRRTGELFF
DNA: TGTGCCAGCAGCTTGAGGAGAACCGGGGAGCTGTTTTTT

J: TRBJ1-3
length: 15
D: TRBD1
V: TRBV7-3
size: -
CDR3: CASSRDSTSGNTIYF
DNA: TGTGCCAGCAGCCGGGACAGCACCTCTGGAAACACCATATATTTT

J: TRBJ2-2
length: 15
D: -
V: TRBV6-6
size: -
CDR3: CASSYRGASTGELFF
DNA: TGTGCCAGCAGTTACAGGGGGGCAAGCACCGGGGAGCTGTTTTTT

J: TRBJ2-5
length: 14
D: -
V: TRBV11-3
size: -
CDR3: CASSFAGAPETQYF
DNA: TGTGCCAGCAGCTTTGCAGGGGCCCCAGAGACCCAGTACTTC